This entry lists 28 T cell receptor beta chains sequenced from one sample in a study of shared clonotypes between healthy human individuals. Here immunoSEQ multiplex PCR was the method, and the copy in TCRdb shows in-frame clones only, minus some. The sample holds about 470,000 clones, 70% to 80% seen once. The specimen was PBMCs. The receptors originated from a woman aged 40 to 55 in good health. Some clones in this sample may be carry-over from other donors' samples.

The gene calls are TRBV7-2 and TRBJ1-5, with D hard to call. V was trimmed by 1 base and J by 3 bases, leaving 10 bases between them. The germline gives CDR1 SGHTA, CDR2 FQGNSA. This CDR3 contains 15 residues. DNA for the CDR3: TGTGCCAGCAGCTTAGGGCCCAGAGACAATCAGCCCCAGCATTTT. The encoded protein is CASSLGPRDNQPQHF.

This rearrangement joins TRBV28 to TRBJ1-1; D uncertain. V was trimmed by 6 bases and J by 2 bases, leaving 16 bases between them. CDR3 length: 15 amino acids. Germline V gives CDR1 MDHEN, CDR2 SYDVKM. CDR3 protein: CASRLGGGFNTEAFF. The CDR3 DNA sequence: TGTGCCAGCAGGTTAGGAGGCGGCTTTAACACTGAAGCTTTCTTT.

The CDR3 loop is CASSLGGGGANVLTF. The CDR3 coding sequence is TGTGCCAGCAGCTTAGGGGGTGGTGGGGCCAACGTCCTGACTTTC. The genes are TRBV7-9 and TRBJ2-6; D ambiguous. Germline V lookup: CDR1 SEHNR, CDR2 FQNEAQ (reference sequence). The CDR3 loop spans 15 amino acids. With 1 base removed from V and 3 bases from J, the gap between germline ends came to 7 bases.

In regard to this clone: Other DNA sequences in this sample translate to the same CDR3. The chain carries TRBV30 and TRBJ1-6; D perhaps matches TRBD1 (6 bases). V lost 3 bases, J lost 10 bases, and 13 bases lay in between. CDR3 length equals 13 residues. The germline gives CDR1 GTSNPN, CDR2 SVGIG (reference sequence). The CDR3 nucleotides are TGTGCCTGGAGAGGCGGGGGGCAGTCACCCCTCCACTTT. It translates to CAWRGGGQSPLHF.

Note on this clone: A single base separates this from a much larger clone, so it may be a read error. The chain has TRBV6-1 and TRBJ2-4; 12 positions agree with TRBD2. With 2 bases clipped from V and 2 bases from J, the junction kept 16 bases outside the gene matches. CDR3 length: 21 residues. In germline, CDR1 is MNHNS, CDR2 SASEGT. The CDR3 region is CASSELISRLAGGGTKNIQYF. The DNA of the CDR3 is TGTGCCAGCAGTGAACTCATTTCAAGGCTAGCGGGAGGGGGGACCAAAAACATTCAGTACTTC.

V usage is TRBV5-1 and J usage is TRBJ2-1; 12 nucleotides agree with TRBD2. The V gene end was trimmed by 4 bases and the J gene end by 1 base; junction bases not matched to a gene: 9. CDR3 length: 18 residues. Germline lookup yields CDR1 SGHRS and CDR2 YFSETQ. CDR3 coding DNA: TGCGCCAGCAGCGTCTCGACTAGCGGGAGAGTGTCCTACAATGAGCAGTTCTTC. This sequence encodes CASSVSTSGRVSYNEQFF. The entire variable domain, with the rest obtained from reference TRBV5-1 and TRBJ2-1, is as follows: KAGVTQTPRYLIKTRGQQVTLSCSPISGHRSVSWYQQTPGQGLQFLFEYFSETQRNKGNFPGRFSGRQFSNSRSEMNVSTLELGDSALYLCASSVSTSGRVSYNEQFFGPGTRLTVL.

The chain has TRBV5-1 and TRBJ2-7; 9 nucleotides match TRBD2. J lost 7 bases, V lost 5 bases, and 19 bases had no gene match. Germline V gene lookup returns CDR1 SGHRS and CDR2 YFSETQ. The CDR3 is made up of 17 amino acids. CDR3 protein: CASRTSWGLADTPEQYF. The CDR3 DNA reads TGCGCCAGCAGAACTTCGTGGGGACTAGCAGATACCCCTGAGCAGTACTTC.

This clone was picked up many times. The chain has TRBV5-1 and TRBJ2-3; D possibly corresponds to TRBD2 (6 bases). V lost 2 bases and J lost 2, with 6 bases in between. Per the germline V gene, CDR1 is SGHRS and CDR2 is YFSETQ. This CDR3 contains 13 residues. In DNA form, the CDR3 reads TGCGCCAGCAGCTTACTAGCCACAGATACGCAGTATTTT. As protein: CASSLLATDTQYF.

CDR3 loop: CASSPPRGESGANVLTF. The CDR3, as DNA: TGTGCCAGCTCACCCCCCAGGGGGGAATCTGGGGCCAACGTCCTGACTTTC. V and J are TRBV18 and TRBJ2-6, with D perhaps TRBD1 (7 bases). Between the trimmed V and J ends, which lost 3 bases and 1 base, there was a span of 13 bases. Germline values: CDR1 KGHSH, CDR2 LQKENI. The CDR3 loop spans 17 amino acids.

This clone was seen a handful of times. The genes are TRBV27 and TRBJ2-1; 11 nucleotides agree with TRBD2. Unmatched junction bases numbered 5, after V lost 6 bases and J lost 7 bases. The CDR3 length is 14 residues. CDR1 and CDR2 from the germline V gene are MNHEY and SMNVEV (reference sequence). CDR3 residues: CASRGSGRENEQFF. The CDR3 DNA is TGTGCCAGCAGAGGTAGCGGGAGGGAGAATGAGCAGTTCTTC.

V and J are TRBV29-1 and TRBJ2-5; D remains unclear. The CDR3 covers 13 residues. The germline V gene encodes CDR1 SQVTM and CDR2 ANQGSEA. The germline V and J ends were trimmed by 4 bases and 1 base, with 10 bases remaining between them. The CDR3 DNA follows: TGCAGCGTTGCTAGGCAGGCCCAAGAGACCCAGTACTTC. Encoded protein: CSVARQAQETQYF.

The chain couples TRBV5-8 to TRBJ2-5; 8 nucleotides match TRBD1. CDR1 and CDR2 from the germline V gene are SGHTS and YDEGEE. The CDR3 covers 14 residues. Trimming took 2 bases from V and 4 from J; bases not matched to a gene: 4. CDR3 sequence (DNA): TGTGCCAGCAGCTTTCAGGGGGCCGGAGAGACCCAGTACTTC. It yields the protein CASSFQGAGETQYF.

This clone was counted between two and nine times. The rearrangement uses TRBV6-1 and TRBJ2-7; D perhaps matches TRBD1 (6 bases). Looked up from germline, CDR1 is MNHNS and CDR2 is SASEGT. The ends were cut back, 2 bases at V and 2 bases at J, with 7 bases in the middle. The CDR3 covers 13 residues. The CDR3 bases are TGTGCCAGCAGTGAACAGGGGACCTACGAGCAGTACTTC. This codes for CASSEQGTYEQYF.

This clone was counted a few times. The chain recombines TRBV2 with TRBJ1-5; 7 bases fit TRBD1. CDR1 is SNHLY, CDR2 FYNNEI, per germline. Losses at the gene ends were 2 bases for V and 5 bases for J; bases not matched to a gene: 6. CDR3 length equals 15 residues. The CDR3 is CASSEWTGGHQPQHF. CDR3 coding DNA: TGTGCCAGCAGTGAATGGACAGGAGGGCATCAGCCCCAGCATTTT.

The V call is TRBV28, the J call TRBJ1-2; possible D gene TRBD1, 5 bases. Germline assignment: CDR1 MDHEN and CDR2 SYDVKM. CDR3 length: 13 residues. Trimming pared 4 bases from V and 13 bases from J, leaving 19 bases between. This CDR3 reads CASSSTIRGSGTF. The CDR3 DNA reads as TGTGCCAGCAGTTCGACGATAAGGGGCTCGGGCACCTTC.

The rearrangement joins TRBV18 to TRBJ2-5, with D uncertain. Germline loops: CDR1 KGHSH, CDR2 LQKENI. This CDR3 spans 12 amino acids. V dropped 5 bases and J dropped 0 bases, with 4 bases sitting between them. This CDR3 reads CASSGYQETQYF. The CDR3 nucleotides read TGTGCCAGCTCAGGTTACCAAGAGACCCAGTACTTC.

The gene calls are TRBV11-2 and TRBJ1-2, with D tentatively TRBD1 (5 bases). This CDR3 spans 15 amino acids. Germline V gene lookup returns CDR1 SGHAT and CDR2 FQNNGV. The V and J ends lost 1 base and 7 bases respectively, with 16 bases between them. DNA for the CDR3: TGTGCCAGCAGCTTAGTAGCCAGGGCGCTGCCTGGCTACACCTTC. Its protein is CASSLVARALPGYTF.

This chain connects TRBV21-1 to TRBJ2-2; TRBD1, the table's D call, lacks a check against the DNA. TRBV21-1 is classified as a pseudogene. CDR3 size: 15 residues. CDR3: CASSRGQGHTGELFF. The DNA for the CDR3 is TGTGCCAGCAGCAGGGGACAGGGACACACCGGGGAGCTGTTTTTT.

The CDR3 region has the DNA TGTGCCAGCAGTTCCTTACCAGGAACCGAGCAGTACTTC. Translation gives CASSSLPGTEQYF. The chain has TRBV27 and TRBJ2-7; D is undetermined. CDR1 MNHEY and CDR2 SMNVEV come from the germline V gene (reference sequence). The CDR3 consists of 13 residues. Trimming left V 4 bases short and J 6 bases short, with 13 bases between.

The J gene is TRBJ1-1, the V gene TRBV7-3, with a possible D match to TRBD1 (5 bases). The CDR3 spans 14 residues. In germline, CDR1 is SGHTA, CDR2 FQGTGA. Trimming pared 3 bases from V and 3 bases from J, leaving 11 bases between. The CDR3, as DNA: TGTGCCAGCAGCTTGGGAGTGGGGGACACTGAAGCTTTCTTT. This encodes CASSLGVGDTEAFF. The whole variable domain, filled in from reference TRBV7-3 and TRBJ1-1, reads GAGVSQTPSNKVTEKGKYVELRCDPISGHTALYWYRQSLGQGPEFLIYFQGTGAADDSGLPNDRFFAVRPEGSVSTLKIQRTERGDSAVYLCASSLGVGDTEAFFGQGTRLTVV.

V gene TRBV28 combines with J gene TRBJ1-5; TRBD1 might be the D (6 bases). The germline V gene has CDR1 MDHEN and CDR2 SYDVKM. V was cut by 5 bases and J by 0 bases, with 14 bases left in between. The CDR3 is 16 residues long. The CDR3 here is CASSPRTANSNQPQHF. CDR3 sequence (DNA): TGTGCCAGCAGTCCTCGGACAGCAAATAGCAATCAGCCCCAGCATTTT.

The chain has TRBV11-3 and TRBJ2-3, with D possibly called TRBD1 or TRBD2 (5 bases each). The CDR3 has 15 residues. In germline, CDR1 is SGHNT, CDR2 YENEEA. The V end was cut by 3 bases, the J end by 4 bases, with 14 bases between. For the CDR3, the DNA is TGTGCCAGCAGCTTTGGGGGAGTTTTGTCAGATACGCAGTATTTT. Amino acid sequence: CASSFGGVLSDTQYF.

This clone was counted at least ten times. The genes are TRBV11-2 and TRBJ1-1; maybe TRBD1 (6 bases). There are 12 residues in the CDR3. Germline V lookup: CDR1 SGHAT, CDR2 FQNNGV. Deletions cut 5 bases from V and 8 bases from J, with 12 bases between. CDR3 protein: CASSLFGGEAFF. The CDR3 coding sequence is TGTGCCAGCAGCCTTTTTGGGGGCGAAGCTTTCTTT.

The chain has TRBV4-3 and TRBJ1-1; D is ambiguous. The CDR3 is 16 amino acids. Germline V gene sequence: CDR1 LGHNA, CDR2 YSLEER. V was clipped by 0 bases and J by 4 bases, with 15 bases between them. The CDR3 is CASSQDIGGTGTEAFF. CDR3 nucleotides: TGCGCCAGCAGCCAAGACATAGGAGGCACTGGCACTGAAGCTTTCTTT.

The chain has TRBV11-2 and TRBJ2-7, with 11 bases identical to TRBD2. In germline, CDR1 is SGHAT, CDR2 FQNNGV. The CDR3 has 15 residues. The junction had 10 bases not matched to a gene; V was cut back by 6 bases and J by 6 bases. DNA of the CDR3: TGTGCCAGCAGTTCTTTAGCGGGAGGGCCCTCCGAGCAGTACTTC. It encodes CASSSLAGGPSEQYF.

The chain employs TRBV7-8 and TRBJ1-1; D is unclear. Germline CDR1 is SGHVS and CDR2 is FQNEAQ. V dropped 5 bases and J dropped 0 bases, with 13 bases sitting between them. The CDR3 runs to 15 residues. This CDR3 reads CASSPRFTVNTEAFF. The CDR3, as DNA: TGTGCCAGCAGCCCGCGGTTTACGGTGAACACTGAAGCTTTCTTT. Variable domain in full (rest from reference TRBV7-8 and TRBJ1-1): GAGVSQSPRYKVAKRGQDVALRCDPISGHVSLFWYQQALGQGPEFLTYFQNEAQLDKSGLPSDRFFAERPEGSVSTLKIQRTQQEDSAVYLCASSPRFTVNTEAFFGQGTRLTVV.

The table lists this clone with a count of one. The chain combines TRBV19 with TRBJ1-5; 9 bases are shared with TRBD1. The CDR3 is 15 residues long. Trimming at V came to 0 bases and at J to 6 bases, leaving 3 bases not matched to a gene. Per germline, CDR1 LNHDA and CDR2 SQIVND (reference sequence). The CDR3 DNA follows: TGTGCCAGTAGTATAGAAAGGACAGGGGCTCAGCCCCAGCATTTT. It translates to CASSIERTGAQPQHF.

This clone showed up just a few times. Other DNA sequences in the same sample also yield this CDR3. V usage is TRBV6-1 and J usage is TRBJ2-1; TRBD2 matches 9 bases. CDR3 size: 14 residues. Germline trimming cut 4 bases from V and 4 bases from J; bases unmatched to any gene: 2. Germline lookup yields CDR1 MNHNS and CDR2 SASEGT. CDR3 amino acids: CASSGLAGYNEQFF. In nucleotides, the CDR3 is TGTGCCAGCAGTGGGCTAGCGGGGTACAATGAGCAGTTCTTC.